The 2 T cell receptor beta chains below were found in one sample sequenced in a study of control samples from healthy donors and cancer patients. Clones were read by immunoSEQ multiplex PCR, and TCRdb kept only the in-frame ones, dropping some. The repertoire has some 130,000 clones, 85% to 95% of them found once; the top ten carry 3.6%. The specimen sequenced was blood. Receptors originate from a man aged 25-45 years in good health.

The chain's CDR3 is CASSEGMEKLFF. As DNA, the CDR3 is TGTGCCAGCAGTGAAGGGATGGAAAAACTGTTTTTT. The V call is TRBV28, the J call TRBJ1-4; D uncertain. The CDR3 runs 12 residues. Germline-derived CDR1 and CDR2 are MDHEN and SYDVKM. The V gene lost 5 bases and the J gene lost 8 bases, with 9 bases spanning the gap. Using reference TRBV28 and TRBJ1-4 for the parts outside the CDR3, the full variable domain is DVKVTQSSRYLVKRTGEKVFLECVQDMDHENMFWYRQDPGLGLRLIYFSYDVKMKEKGDIPEGYSVSREKKERFSLILESASTNQTSMYLCASSEGMEKLFFGSGTQLSVL.

The gene calls are TRBV18 and TRBJ1-1; 7 bases are shared with TRBD1. Germline assignment: CDR1 KGHSH and CDR2 LQKENI. The CDR3 sequence is 19 residues long. After removal of 3 bases from V and 1 base from J, the junction contained 17 bases not matched to a gene. DNA of the CDR3: TGTGCCAGCTCACCCCTTCCTGATCGACAGGGTGACCCGAACACTGAAGCTTTCTTT. As protein: CASSPLPDRQGDPNTEAFF.